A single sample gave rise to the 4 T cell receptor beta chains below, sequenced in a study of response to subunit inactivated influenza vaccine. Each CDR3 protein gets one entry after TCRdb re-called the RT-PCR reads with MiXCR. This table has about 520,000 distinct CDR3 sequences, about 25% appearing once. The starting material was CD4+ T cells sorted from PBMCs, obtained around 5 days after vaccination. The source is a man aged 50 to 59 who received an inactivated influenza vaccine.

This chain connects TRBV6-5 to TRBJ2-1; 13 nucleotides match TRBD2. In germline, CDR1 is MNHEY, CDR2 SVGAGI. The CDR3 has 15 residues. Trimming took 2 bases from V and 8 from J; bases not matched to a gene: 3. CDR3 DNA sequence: TGTGCCAGCAGTTACACTAGCGGGGGGGCCCATGAGCAGTTCTTC. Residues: CASSYTSGGAHEQFF.

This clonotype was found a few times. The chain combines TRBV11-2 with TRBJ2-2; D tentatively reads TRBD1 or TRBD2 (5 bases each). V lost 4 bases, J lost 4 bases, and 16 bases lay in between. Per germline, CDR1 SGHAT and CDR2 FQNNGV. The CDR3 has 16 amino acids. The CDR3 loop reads CASSSGRSRSTGELFF. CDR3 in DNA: TGTGCCAGCAGCTCGGGACGGTCCAGGAGCACCGGGGAGCTGTTTTTT.

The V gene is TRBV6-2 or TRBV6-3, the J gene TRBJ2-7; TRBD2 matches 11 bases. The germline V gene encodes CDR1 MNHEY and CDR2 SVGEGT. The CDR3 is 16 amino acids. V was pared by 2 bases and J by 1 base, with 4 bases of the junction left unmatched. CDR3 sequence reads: CASSYTLAGVSYEQYF. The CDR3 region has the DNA TGTGCCAGCAGTTACACACTAGCGGGAGTTTCCTACGAGCAGTACTTC.

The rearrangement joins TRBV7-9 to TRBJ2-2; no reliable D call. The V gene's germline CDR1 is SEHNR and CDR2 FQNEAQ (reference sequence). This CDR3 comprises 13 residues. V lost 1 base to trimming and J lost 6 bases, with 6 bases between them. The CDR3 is CASSLEVSGELFF. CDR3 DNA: TGTGCCAGCAGCTTAGAGGTATCCGGGGAGCTGTTTTTT.